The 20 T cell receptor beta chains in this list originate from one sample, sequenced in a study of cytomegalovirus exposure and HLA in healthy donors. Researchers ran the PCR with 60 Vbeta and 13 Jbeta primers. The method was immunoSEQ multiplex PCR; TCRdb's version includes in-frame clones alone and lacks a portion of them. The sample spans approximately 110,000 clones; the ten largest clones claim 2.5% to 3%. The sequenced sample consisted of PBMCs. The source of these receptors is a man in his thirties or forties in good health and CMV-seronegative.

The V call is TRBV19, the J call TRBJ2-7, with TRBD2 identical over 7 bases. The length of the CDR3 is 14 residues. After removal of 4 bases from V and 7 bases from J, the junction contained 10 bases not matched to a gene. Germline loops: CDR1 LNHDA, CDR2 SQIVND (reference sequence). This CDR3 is CASSRGDYTREQYF. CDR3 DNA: TGTGCCAGTAGTAGGGGGGACTATACGCGAGAGCAGTACTTC.

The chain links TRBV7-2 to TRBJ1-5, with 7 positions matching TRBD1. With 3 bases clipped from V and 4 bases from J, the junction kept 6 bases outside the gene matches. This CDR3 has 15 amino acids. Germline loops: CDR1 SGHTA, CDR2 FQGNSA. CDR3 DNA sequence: TGTGCCAGCAGCTTGGGGTCAGGGGGTAATCAGCCCCAGCATTTT. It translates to CASSLGSGGNQPQHF.

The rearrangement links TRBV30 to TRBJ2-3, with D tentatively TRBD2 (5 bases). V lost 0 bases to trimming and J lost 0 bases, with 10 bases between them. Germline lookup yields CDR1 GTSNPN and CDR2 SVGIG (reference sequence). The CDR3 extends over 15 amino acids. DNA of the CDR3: TGTGCCTGGAGTGTACTAGATATAAGCACAGATACGCAGTATTTT. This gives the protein CAWSVLDISTDTQYF.

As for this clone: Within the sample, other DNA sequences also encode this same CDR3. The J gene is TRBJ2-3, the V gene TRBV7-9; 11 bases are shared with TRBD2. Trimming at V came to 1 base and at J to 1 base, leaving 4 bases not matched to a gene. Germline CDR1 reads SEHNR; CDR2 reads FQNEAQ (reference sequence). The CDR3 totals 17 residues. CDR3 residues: CASSLGTSGSGTDTQYF. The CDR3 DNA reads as TGTGCCAGCAGCTTAGGAACTAGCGGGAGTGGCACAGATACGCAGTATTTT.

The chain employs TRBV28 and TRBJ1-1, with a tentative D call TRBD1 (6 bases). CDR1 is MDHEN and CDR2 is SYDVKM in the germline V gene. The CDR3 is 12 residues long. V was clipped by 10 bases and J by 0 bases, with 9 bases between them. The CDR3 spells CATDRMNTEAFF. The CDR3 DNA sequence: TGTGCCACCGACAGGATGAACACTGAAGCTTTCTTT.

Here the CDR3 reads CATLGGTNTEAFF. The CDR3 nucleotides are TGTGCCACATTGGGGGGAACCAACACTGAAGCTTTCTTT. V and J are TRBV28 and TRBJ1-1; D is perhaps TRBD1 (5 bases). Trimming cost V 10 bases and J 2 bases, with 14 bases left between them. The CDR3 loop spans 13 amino acids. The germline V gene has CDR1 MDHEN and CDR2 SYDVKM.

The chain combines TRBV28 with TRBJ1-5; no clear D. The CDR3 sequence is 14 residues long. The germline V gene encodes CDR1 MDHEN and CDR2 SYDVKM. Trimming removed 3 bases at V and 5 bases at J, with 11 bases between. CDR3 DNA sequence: TGTGCCAGCAGTTTCGTAGGGCGGGATCAGCCCCAGCATTTT. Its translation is CASSFVGRDQPQHF. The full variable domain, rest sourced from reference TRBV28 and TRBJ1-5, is DVKVTQSSRYLVKRTGEKVFLECVQDMDHENMFWYRQDPGLGLRLIYFSYDVKMKEKGDIPEGYSVSREKKERFSLILESASTNQTSMYLCASSFVGRDQPQHFGDGTRLSIL.

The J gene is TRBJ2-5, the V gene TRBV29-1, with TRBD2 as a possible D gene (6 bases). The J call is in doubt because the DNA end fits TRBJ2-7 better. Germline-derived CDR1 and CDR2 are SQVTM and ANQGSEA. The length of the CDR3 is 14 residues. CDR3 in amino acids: CSVRGGPPFYEQYF. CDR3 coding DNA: TGCAGCGTTCGAGGAGGGCCTCCATTCTACGAGCAGTACTTC.

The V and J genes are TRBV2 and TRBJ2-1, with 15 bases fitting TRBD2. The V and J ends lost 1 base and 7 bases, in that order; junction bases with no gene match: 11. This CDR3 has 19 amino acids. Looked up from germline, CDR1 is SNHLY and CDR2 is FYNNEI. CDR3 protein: CASSEVAGTSGRRVNEQFF. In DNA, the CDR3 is TGTGCCAGCAGTGAAGTTGCCGGGACTAGCGGGAGGAGGGTAAATGAGCAGTTCTTC.

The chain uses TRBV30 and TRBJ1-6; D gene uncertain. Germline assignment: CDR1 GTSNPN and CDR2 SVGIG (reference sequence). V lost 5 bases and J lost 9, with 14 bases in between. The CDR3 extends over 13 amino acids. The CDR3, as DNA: TGTGCCTGGGGAAGGGAGCAAGGTTCACCCCTCCACTTT. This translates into CAWGREQGSPLHF.

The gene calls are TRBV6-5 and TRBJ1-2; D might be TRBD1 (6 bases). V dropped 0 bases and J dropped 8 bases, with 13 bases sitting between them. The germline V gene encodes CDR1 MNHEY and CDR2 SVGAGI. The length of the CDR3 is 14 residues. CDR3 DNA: TGTGCCAGCAGTTACTCGACAACAGGGTGGGGCTACACCTTC. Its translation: CASSYSTTGWGYTF.

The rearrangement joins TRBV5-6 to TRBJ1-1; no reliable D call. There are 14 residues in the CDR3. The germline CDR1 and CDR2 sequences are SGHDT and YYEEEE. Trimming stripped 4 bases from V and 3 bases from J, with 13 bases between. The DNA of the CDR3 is TGTGCCAGCAGCCCAGTTGGGCAGCACACTGAAGCTTTCTTT. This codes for CASSPVGQHTEAFF. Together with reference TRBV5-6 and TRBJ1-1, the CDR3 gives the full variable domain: DAGVTQSPTHLIKTRGQQVTLRCSPKSGHDTVSWYQQALGQGPQFIFQYYEEEERQRGNFPDRFSGHQFPNYSSELNVNALLLGDSALYLCASSPVGQHTEAFFGQGTRLTVV.

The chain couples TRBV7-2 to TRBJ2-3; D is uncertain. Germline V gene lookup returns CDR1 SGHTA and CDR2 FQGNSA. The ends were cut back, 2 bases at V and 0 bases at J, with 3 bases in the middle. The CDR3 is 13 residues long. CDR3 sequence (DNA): TGTGCCAGCAGCTTACCTAGCACAGATACGCAGTATTTT. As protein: CASSLPSTDTQYF. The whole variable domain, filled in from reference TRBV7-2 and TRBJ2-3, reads GAGVSQSPSNKVTEKGKDVELRCDPISGHTALYWYRQSLGQGLEFLIYFQGNSAPDKSGLPSDRFSAERTGGSVSTLTIQRTQQEDSAVYLCASSLPSTDTQYFGPGTRLTVL.

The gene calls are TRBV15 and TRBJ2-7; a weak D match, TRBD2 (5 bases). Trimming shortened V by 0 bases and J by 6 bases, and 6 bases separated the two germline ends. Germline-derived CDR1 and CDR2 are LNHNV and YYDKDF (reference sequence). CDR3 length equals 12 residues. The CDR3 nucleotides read TGTGCCACCAGCAGAGAGAGGGCCGAGCAGTACTTC. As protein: CATSRERAEQYF.

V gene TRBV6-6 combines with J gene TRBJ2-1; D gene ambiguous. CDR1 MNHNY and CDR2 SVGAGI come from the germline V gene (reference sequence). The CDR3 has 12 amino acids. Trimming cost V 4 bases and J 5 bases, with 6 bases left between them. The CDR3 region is CASSFPDNEQFF. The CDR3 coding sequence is TGTGCCAGCAGTTTTCCCGACAATGAGCAGTTCTTC.

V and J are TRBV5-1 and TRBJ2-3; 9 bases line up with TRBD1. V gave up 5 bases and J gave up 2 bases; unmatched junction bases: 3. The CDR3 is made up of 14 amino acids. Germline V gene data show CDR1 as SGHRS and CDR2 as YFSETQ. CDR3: CASRRDRATDTQYF. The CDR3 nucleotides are TGCGCCAGCAGGAGGGACAGGGCCACAGATACGCAGTATTTT.

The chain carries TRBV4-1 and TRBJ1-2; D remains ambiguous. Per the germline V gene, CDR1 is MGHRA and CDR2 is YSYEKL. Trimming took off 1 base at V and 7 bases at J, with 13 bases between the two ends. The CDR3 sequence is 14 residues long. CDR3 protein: CASSQVRGFSGYTF. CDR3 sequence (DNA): TGCGCCAGCAGCCAAGTTCGGGGTTTCTCTGGCTACACCTTC.

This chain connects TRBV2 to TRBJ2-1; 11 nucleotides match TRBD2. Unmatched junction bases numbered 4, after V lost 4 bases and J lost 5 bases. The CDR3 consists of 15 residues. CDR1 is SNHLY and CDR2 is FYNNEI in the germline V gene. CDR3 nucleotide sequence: TGTGCCAGCAGTGTGACTAGCGGGGCTAACAATGAGCAGTTCTTC. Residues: CASSVTSGANNEQFF.

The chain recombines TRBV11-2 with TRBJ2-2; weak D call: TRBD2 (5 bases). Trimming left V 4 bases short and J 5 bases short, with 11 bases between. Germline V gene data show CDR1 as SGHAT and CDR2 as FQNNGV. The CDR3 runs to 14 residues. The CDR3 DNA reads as TGTGCCAGCAGCTATATGAGCGGTACCGGGGAGCTGTTTTTT. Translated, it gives CASSYMSGTGELFF.

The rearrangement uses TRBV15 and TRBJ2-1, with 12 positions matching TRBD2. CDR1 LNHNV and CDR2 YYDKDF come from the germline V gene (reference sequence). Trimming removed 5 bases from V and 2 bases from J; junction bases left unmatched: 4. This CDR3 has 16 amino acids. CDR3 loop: CATSPWTSGTYNEQFF. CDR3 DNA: TGTGCCACCAGCCCGTGGACTAGCGGGACCTACAATGAGCAGTTCTTC.